One sample yielded the 5 T cell receptor beta chains listed below, sequenced in a study of T cell changes during pregnancy in multiple sclerosis. The data were produced by immunoSEQ multiplex PCR, yet TCRdb's version contains in-frame clones alone and is incomplete. The repertoire has tens of thousands of clones, roughly 88% of them found once; the top ten carry 1.5% to 2%. The sequenced sample was peripheral blood, obtained in the first trimester of pregnancy. All receptors come from a female donor with multiple sclerosis, enrolled in a pregnancy study.

The chain recombines TRBV7-2 with TRBJ1-4, with 7 positions matching TRBD1. With 5 bases clipped from V and 8 bases from J, the junction kept 8 bases outside the gene matches. CDR1 and CDR2 from the germline V gene are SGHTA and FQGNSA. This CDR3 is built from 14 residues. CDR3: CASSPGGSTEKLFF. Here the CDR3 DNA reads TGTGCCAGCAGCCCAGGGGGTTCGACAGAAAAACTGTTTTTT.

The rearrangement links TRBV6-5 to TRBJ1-1, with a weak D call TRBD1 (5 bases). Trimming took off 6 bases at V and 1 base at J, with 9 bases between the two ends. CDR1 and CDR2 from the germline V gene are MNHEY and SVGAGI. The CDR3 covers 13 residues. The CDR3 here is CASSPGQNTEAFF. As DNA, the CDR3 is TGTGCCAGCAGCCCCGGACAGAACACTGAAGCTTTCTTT.

This clone occurred once. Other DNA sequences from this sample encode an identical CDR3 as well. J is TRBJ2-1 and V is TRBV18; D gene unclear. Trimming left V 0 bases short and J 8 bases short, with 8 bases between. Germline loops: CDR1 KGHSH, CDR2 LQKENI. CDR3 size: 13 residues. CDR3 region: CASSPPLVDEQFF. The CDR3 region has the DNA TGTGCCAGCTCACCACCCCTAGTAGATGAGCAGTTCTTC.

This clone was detected once. CDR3 DNA sequence: TGTGCCAGCAGCTTAGCGGCGGGTAGCTATGGCTACACCTTC. This sequence encodes CASSLAAGSYGYTF. The chain employs TRBV7-9 and TRBJ1-2, with D unclear. V was trimmed by 0 bases and J by 4 bases, leaving 9 bases between them. The germline CDR1 and CDR2 sequences are SEHNR and FQNEAQ (reference sequence). CDR3 length: 14 amino acids.

CDR3 nucleotides: TGCGCCAGCAGTGAAAGGCGGGGGCTTGGGAACACTGAAGCTTTCTTT. This translates into CASSERRGLGNTEAFF. The rearrangement uses TRBV10-2 and TRBJ1-1, with D possibly matching TRBD1 (6 bases). CDR1 and CDR2 (germline): WSHSY, SAAADI. The CDR3 has 16 residues. V was shortened by 3 bases and J by 1 base, with 15 bases between the two germline ends.